The 8 T cell receptor beta chains presented below share a single source sample, sequenced in a study of T cell repertoires in cytomegalovirus infection. From the reads, TCRdb called clonotypes with MiXCR, one entry per CDR3 protein. The table has about 310,000 distinct CDR3 sequences, 15% to 20% seen once; the top ten hold 12%. The sequenced material came from PBMCs. The receptors were sampled from a human donor in good health (CMV status not recorded). Some clones in this sample may be carry-over from other donors' samples.

In this sample, this clonotype turned up many times. The V call is TRBV11-2, the J call TRBJ2-3; D possibly uses TRBD1 or TRBD2 (5 bases each). The V end lost 5 bases, the J end lost 4 bases, and 13 bases lay between the germline ends. This CDR3 is built from 14 residues. In germline, CDR1 is SGHAT, CDR2 FQNNGV. CDR3 in DNA: TGTGCCAGCAGCATCGGGACGCCACCAGATACGCAGTATTTT. Protein product: CASSIGTPPDTQYF. Filled out from reference TRBV11-2 and TRBJ2-3, the complete variable domain reads EAGVAQSPRYKIIEKRQSVAFWCNPISGHATLYWYQQILGQGPKLLIQFQNNGVVDDSQLPKDRFSAERLKGVDSTLKIQPAKLEDSAVYLCASSIGTPPDTQYFGPGTRLTVL.

J is TRBJ1-2 and V is TRBV2; D call uncertain. CDR1 and CDR2 (germline): SNHLY, FYNNEI. Trimming removed 6 bases at V and 8 bases at J, with 7 bases between. The CDR3 length is 10 residues. CDR3 coding DNA: TGTGCCAGCAGCCAAGAGGGCTACACCTTC. It specifies CASSQEGYTF.

The chain is built from TRBV7-2 and TRBJ2-2; TRBD1 might be the D (6 bases). Trimming removed 5 bases from V and 4 bases from J, with 14 bases in between. The length of the CDR3 is 15 residues. In germline, CDR1 is SGHTA, CDR2 FQGNSA. The CDR3 loop is CASSPHRDTTGELFF. The CDR3 DNA sequence: TGTGCCAGCAGCCCTCACAGGGACACCACCGGGGAGCTGTTTTTT. The entire variable domain, with the rest obtained from reference TRBV7-2 and TRBJ2-2, is as follows: GAGVSQSPSNKVTEKGKDVELRCDPISGHTALYWYRQSLGQGLEFLIYFQGNSAPDKSGLPSDRFSAERTGGSVSTLTIQRTQQEDSAVYLCASSPHRDTTGELFFGEGSRLTVL.

This chain links TRBV28 with TRBJ2-7; D call uncertain. Between the trimmed V and J ends, which lost 6 bases and 6 bases, there was a span of 18 bases. Germline CDR1 reads MDHEN; CDR2 reads SYDVKM. This CDR3 is 14 amino acids long. The CDR3 coding sequence is TGTGCCAGCAGCGAAGCGTCGGCCCAGGTCGAGCAGTACTTC. It specifies CASSEASAQVEQYF.

The table lists this clonotype with a few counts. The V and J genes are TRBV12-5 and TRBJ2-5; D is possibly TRBD1 (6 bases). Germline V gene data show CDR1 as LGHNT and CDR2 as FRNRAP. Trimming cost V 7 bases and J 1 base, with 10 bases left between them. The CDR3 has 13 residues. The CDR3 loop is CASARDTQETQYF. The CDR3 nucleotides read TGTGCTAGTGCCCGGGACACCCAAGAGACCCAGTACTTC.

For the CDR3, the DNA is TGTGCCAGCAGTGAACCCAGGGGGCAGACAGATACGCAGTATTTT. Protein product: CASSEPRGQTDTQYF. The V call is TRBV2, the J call TRBJ2-3; 8 bases are a match to TRBD1. This CDR3 has 15 residues. Germline V lookup: CDR1 SNHLY, CDR2 FYNNEI. The trim removed 2 bases at V and 3 bases at J, leaving 4 bases unmatched.

This clonotype was detected many times. V usage is TRBV28 and J usage is TRBJ1-1, with D possibly TRBD1 on 5 matching bases. Between the trimmed V and J ends, which lost 3 bases and 4 bases, there was a span of 12 bases. The CDR3 contains 14 residues. Germline CDR1 reads MDHEN; CDR2 reads SYDVKM. The CDR3 DNA follows: TGTGCCAGCAGTTTGGGGGACCTGCGCACTGAAGCTTTCTTT. Translated, it gives CASSLGDLRTEAFF.

V usage is TRBV7-2 and J usage is TRBJ2-7; no definite D call. Germline V gene lookup returns CDR1 SGHTA and CDR2 FQGNSA. CDR3 length: 11 amino acids. V lost 5 bases, J lost 7 bases, and 9 bases lay in between. CDR3 coding DNA: TGTGCCAGCAGCCCTCAAGTGGAGCAGTACTTC. This gives the protein CASSPQVEQYF.